These 23 T cell receptor beta chains share one sample of origin, sequenced in a study of cytotoxic CD8 clonotypes in ibrutinib-treated CLL. Here immunoSEQ multiplex PCR was the method, and the copy in TCRdb shows in-frame clones only, minus some. Seen here are some 43,000 clones, around 70% observed once, and the top ten hold around 13%. The sample was PBMCs, taken after 12 months of ibrutinib treatment. These receptors originate from a human donor with chronic lymphocytic leukemia.

This clone showed up just once. V and J are TRBV4-1 and TRBJ2-7, with D tentatively TRBD2 (6 bases). Germline assignment: CDR1 MGHRA and CDR2 YSYEKL. The CDR3 sequence is 16 residues long. Trimming pared 3 bases from V and 3 bases from J, leaving 18 bases between. CDR3: CASSHLLASLGYEQYF. As DNA, the CDR3 is TGCGCCAGCAGCCACTTACTAGCTTCTTTAGGCTACGAGCAGTACTTC.

To note about this clone: This CDR3 is also generated by other DNA sequences in the sample. The rearrangement joins TRBV27 to TRBJ2-7; no definite D call. The CDR3 consists of 13 residues. The germline CDR1 and CDR2 sequences are MNHEY and SMNVEV (reference sequence). The V end lost 5 bases, the J end lost 0 bases, and 8 bases lay between the germline ends. This CDR3 is CASSLKSSYEQYF. CDR3 DNA sequence: TGTGCCAGCAGTCTGAAGAGCTCCTACGAGCAGTACTTC.

V gene TRBV19 combines with J gene TRBJ2-1; D gene unclear. This CDR3 has 13 residues. The V gene lost 3 bases and the J gene lost 8 bases, with 11 bases spanning the gap. Per the germline V gene, CDR1 is LNHDA and CDR2 is SQIVND (reference sequence). The CDR3 DNA reads as TGTGCCAGTAGTATTCGTGGGGTGGATGAGCAGTTCTTC. Its protein is CASSIRGVDEQFF.

The chain employs TRBV6-5 and TRBJ2-7; possible D gene TRBD2, 6 bases. Deletions cut 7 bases from V and 1 base from J, with 11 bases between. The CDR3 runs 13 residues. Germline lookup yields CDR1 MNHEY and CDR2 SVGAGI. CDR3 sequence: CASIRRGSYEQYF. CDR3 bases: TGTGCCAGCATCCGGAGGGGTTCCTACGAGCAGTACTTC.

The CDR3 is CASTDPSQGPGEQYF. The CDR3 coding sequence is TGTGCCAGCACCGACCCGTCACAGGGGCCGGGGGAGCAGTACTTC. The rearrangement links TRBV13 to TRBJ2-7; 7 bases align to TRBD1. V lost 7 bases to trimming and J lost 7 bases; unmatched junction nucleotides: 16. CDR1 is PRHDT and CDR2 is FYEKMQ in the germline V gene (reference sequence). This CDR3 is built from 15 residues.

The gene calls are TRBV9 and TRBJ1-2, with D hard to call. The germline CDR1 and CDR2 sequences are SGDLS and YYNGEE. This CDR3 region has 15 residues. V was trimmed by 0 bases and J by 5 bases, leaving 14 bases between them. The CDR3 sequence: CASSVGSEARYGYTF. DNA of the CDR3: TGTGCCAGCAGCGTAGGGTCCGAGGCCCGTTATGGCTACACCTTC.

This clone showed up just once. The chain employs TRBV27 and TRBJ1-5; D might be TRBD1 (6 bases). The germline V and J ends were trimmed by 6 bases and 0 bases, with 9 bases remaining between them. Germline-derived CDR1 and CDR2 are MNHEY and SMNVEV (reference sequence). CDR3 size: 14 residues. The CDR3 here is CASSYRASNQPQHF. CDR3 bases: TGTGCCAGCAGCTACAGGGCTAGCAATCAGCCCCAGCATTTT.

The rearrangement links TRBV6-1 to TRBJ2-3; 10 positions agree with TRBD1. Germline-derived CDR1 and CDR2 are MNHNS and SASEGT. Trimming removed 1 base from V and 2 bases from J; junction bases left unmatched: 0. The CDR3 contains 15 residues. CDR3 bases: TGTGCCAGCAGTGAAGGACAGGGGGCCACAGATACGCAGTATTTT. Translating gives CASSEGQGATDTQYF.

The chain is built from TRBV6-1 and TRBJ1-6, with D hard to call. Germline V gene sequence: CDR1 MNHNS, CDR2 SASEGT. Trimming shortened V by 2 bases and J by 10 bases, and 9 bases separated the two germline ends. The CDR3 spans 13 residues. The chain's CDR3 is CASSERWRSPLHF. The CDR3 nucleotides read TGTGCCAGCAGTGAACGGTGGCGGTCACCCCTCCACTTT.

Only one count was recorded for this clone. The genes are TRBV28 and TRBJ2-3, with 7 bases aligning to TRBD2. The V gene end was trimmed by 6 bases and the J gene end by 4 bases; junction bases not matched to a gene: 7. Germline V gene data show CDR1 as MDHEN and CDR2 as SYDVKM. The CDR3 is made up of 14 amino acids. CDR3 in DNA: TGTGCCAGCAGGGCATCTAGCGGACCAGATACGCAGTATTTT. It encodes CASRASSGPDTQYF.

The rearrangement joins TRBV19 to TRBJ2-2; 7 bases fit TRBD2. CDR3 length: 14 residues. Germline loops: CDR1 LNHDA, CDR2 SQIVND (reference sequence). V lost 7 bases, J lost 4 bases, and 6 bases stayed unmatched. CDR3 bases: TGTGCCAGTAAGGGCGGGGGAGGCACCGGGGAGCTGTTTTTT. It specifies CASKGGGGTGELFF.

The V gene is TRBV29-1, the J gene TRBJ2-5, with D perhaps matching TRBD1 or TRBD2 (5 bases each). CDR3 length equals 14 residues. Trimming stripped 4 bases from V and 4 bases from J, with 16 bases between. The germline gives CDR1 SQVTM, CDR2 ANQGSEA. The CDR3 sequence: CSVVEGRKRETQYF. DNA of the CDR3: TGCAGCGTTGTTGAGGGGCGCAAGAGAGAGACCCAGTACTTC.

CDR3 protein: CASSFVARADTQYF. CDR3 bases: TGTGCCAGCAGTTTTGTAGCGCGAGCAGATACGCAGTATTTT. The rearrangement links TRBV28 to TRBJ2-3; weak D call: TRBD2 (5 bases). The CDR3 totals 14 residues. Germline assignment: CDR1 MDHEN and CDR2 SYDVKM. Trimming took off 3 bases at V and 4 bases at J, with 11 bases between the two ends.

This clone was counted a few times. The V and J genes are TRBV19 and TRBJ1-5; D perhaps matches TRBD1 (6 bases). Trimming pared 7 bases from V and 1 base from J, leaving 14 bases between. Germline CDR1 reads LNHDA; CDR2 reads SQIVND (reference sequence). The CDR3 totals 15 residues. CDR3 amino acids: CASINREGSNQPQHF. CDR3 nucleotide sequence: TGTGCCAGTATTAACAGGGAGGGCAGCAATCAGCCCCAGCATTTT. The full variable domain, its missing parts supplied by reference TRBV19 and TRBJ1-5, is DGGITQSPKYLFRKEGQNVTLSCEQNLNHDAMYWYRQDPGQGLRLIYYSQIVNDFQKGDIAEGYSVSREKKESFPLTVTSAQKNPTAFYLCASINREGSNQPQHFGDGTRLSIL.

The chain is built from TRBV9 and TRBJ2-3; no clear D gene. From germline, CDR1 is SGDLS and CDR2 YYNGEE. V shed 4 bases and J shed 2 bases, with 8 bases lying between them. The CDR3 spans 13 residues. CDR3 sequence: CASSFRFTDTQYF. The DNA of the CDR3 is TGTGCCAGCAGCTTCCGTTTCACAGATACGCAGTATTTT.

V usage is TRBV6-5 and J usage is TRBJ1-2; no clear D. V was shortened by 1 base and J by 5 bases, with 17 bases between the two germline ends. The CDR3 loop spans 16 amino acids. Germline CDR1 reads MNHEY; CDR2 reads SVGAGI. The CDR3 nucleotides read TGTGCCAGCAGTTACTTCCACGTTTTCCGACTTTATGGCTACACCTTC. Encoded protein: CASSYFHVFRLYGYTF.

This clone was seen more than once but under ten times. The V and J genes are TRBV5-1 and TRBJ2-1, with 8 bases aligning to TRBD1. After removal of 1 base from V and 4 bases from J, the junction contained 4 bases not matched to a gene. This CDR3 spans 15 amino acids. Germline V gene sequence: CDR1 SGHRS, CDR2 YFSETQ. The CDR3 DNA reads TGCGCCAGCAGCTTGAGGGACAGGAAATACAATGAGCAGTTCTTC. The encoded protein is CASSLRDRKYNEQFF.

This clone was seen more than once but under ten times. The gene calls are TRBV7-9 and TRBJ1-4; 8 bases align to TRBD1. The CDR3 totals 17 residues. Germline V CDR1 and CDR2: SEHNR, FQNEAQ (reference sequence). V shed 5 bases and J 0 bases; nucleotides not matched to a gene: 8. The CDR3: CASSQGANFATNEKLFF. CDR3 nucleotide sequence: TGTGCCAGCAGCCAGGGGGCCAACTTTGCAACTAATGAAAAACTGTTTTTT.

The DNA for the CDR3 is TGTGCCAGCTCACCACCCGGGTTCAGCTCCTACAATGAGCAGTTCTTC. As protein: CASSPPGFSSYNEQFF. The chain uses TRBV18 and TRBJ2-1; unclear D gene. V lost 0 bases to trimming and J lost 0 bases, with 9 bases between them. The CDR3 runs 16 residues. The germline CDR1 and CDR2 sequences are KGHSH and LQKENI. The full variable domain, with the rest looked up from reference TRBV18 and TRBJ2-1, is NAGVMQNPRHLVRRRGQEARLRCSPMKGHSHVYWYRQLPEEGLKFMVYLQKENIIDESGMPKERFSAEFPKEGPSILRIQQVVRGDSAAYFCASSPPGFSSYNEQFFGPGTRLTVL.

The rearrangement joins TRBV19 to TRBJ2-2; D is undetermined. Germline-derived CDR1 and CDR2 are LNHDA and SQIVND (reference sequence). The CDR3 covers 15 residues. V was cut by 4 bases and J by 5 bases, with 14 bases left in between. The CDR3 sequence is CASSTRHDLTGELFF. For the CDR3, the DNA is TGTGCCAGTAGTACCCGACACGATTTAACCGGGGAGCTGTTTTTT. The variable domain in full, completed from reference TRBV19 and TRBJ2-2, reads DGGITQSPKYLFRKEGQNVTLSCEQNLNHDAMYWYRQDPGQGLRLIYYSQIVNDFQKGDIAEGYSVSREKKESFPLTVTSAQKNPTAFYLCASSTRHDLTGELFFGEGSRLTVL.

J is TRBJ1-1 and V is TRBV5-1; D is uncertain. This CDR3 spans 14 amino acids. Trimming took 0 bases from V and 1 from J, leaving 7 bases between them. Looked up from germline, CDR1 is SGHRS and CDR2 is YFSETQ. CDR3 protein: CASSLGLENTEAFF. DNA for the CDR3: TGCGCCAGCAGCTTGGGCCTCGAGAACACTGAAGCTTTCTTT.

Only a few counts were recorded for this clone. The rearrangement uses TRBV4-1 and TRBJ1-1, with D unclear. The V gene lost 2 bases and the J gene lost 7 bases, with 11 bases spanning the gap. This CDR3 is built from 13 residues. CDR1 and CDR2 from the germline V gene are MGHRA and YSYEKL. CDR3 nucleotide sequence: TGCGCCAGCAGCCAACTGTCCGCGGATGAAGCTTTCTTT. It translates to CASSQLSADEAFF.

J is TRBJ1-1 and V is TRBV27; no clear D. Between the trimmed V and J ends, which lost 3 bases and 1 base, there was a span of 6 bases. Germline V gene data show CDR1 as MNHEY and CDR2 as SMNVEV (reference sequence). The CDR3 consists of 13 residues. Here the CDR3 DNA reads TGTGCCAGCAGTTTCTTCGGGAACACTGAAGCTTTCTTT. This sequence encodes CASSFFGNTEAFF.